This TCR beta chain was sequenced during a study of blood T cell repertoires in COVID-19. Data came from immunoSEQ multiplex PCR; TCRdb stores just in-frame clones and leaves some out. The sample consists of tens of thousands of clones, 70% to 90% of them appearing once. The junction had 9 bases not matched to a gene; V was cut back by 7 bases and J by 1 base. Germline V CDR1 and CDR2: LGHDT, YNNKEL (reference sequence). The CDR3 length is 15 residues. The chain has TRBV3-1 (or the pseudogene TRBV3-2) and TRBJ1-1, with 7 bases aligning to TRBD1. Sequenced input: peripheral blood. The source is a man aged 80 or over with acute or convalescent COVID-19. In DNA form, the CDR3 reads TGTGCCAGCACCCCAACAGGGGCCGGGAACACTGAAGCTTTCTTT. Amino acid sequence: CASTPTGAGNTEAFF.